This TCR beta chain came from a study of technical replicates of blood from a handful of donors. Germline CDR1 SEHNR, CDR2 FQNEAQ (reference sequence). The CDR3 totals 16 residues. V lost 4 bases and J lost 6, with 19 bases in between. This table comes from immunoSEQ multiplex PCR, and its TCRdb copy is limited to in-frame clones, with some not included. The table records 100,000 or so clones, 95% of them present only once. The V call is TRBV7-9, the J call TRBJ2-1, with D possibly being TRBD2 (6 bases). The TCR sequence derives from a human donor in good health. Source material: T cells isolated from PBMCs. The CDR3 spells CASSSLARAPSNEQFF. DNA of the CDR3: TGTGCCAGCAGCTCGCTAGCGCGGGCTCCCTCCAATGAGCAGTTCTTC.